The 22 T cell receptor beta chains below come from one sample, sequenced in a study of beta chain features in type 1 diabetes. The study reverse transcribed the entire isolated RNA, so it sequenced expressed TCRB transcripts. TCRdb's copy holds only in-frame clones and misses some; the assay was immunoSEQ multiplex PCR. The sample gives hundreds of thousands of clones, 13% to 15% of which show up once; 0.026% is in the top ten. Sequencing used naive CD4+ T cells from blood. These receptor sequences come from a woman aged 35 to 49 in good health.

The CDR3 protein is CASSPRATNEKLFF. The CDR3 DNA reads as TGTGCCAGCAGCCCCAGGGCTACTAATGAAAAACTGTTTTTT. This chain uses TRBV5-6 with TRBJ1-4, with D maybe TRBD1 (5 bases). The germline V and J ends were trimmed by 4 bases and 2 bases, with 9 bases remaining between them. The CDR3 consists of 14 residues. The germline gives CDR1 SGHDT, CDR2 YYEEEE.

The CDR3 sequence is CASSTLAGVYGYTF. The CDR3 DNA reads as TGTGCCAGCAGTACTCTCGCGGGGGTTTATGGCTACACCTTC. The chain is built from TRBV6-5 and TRBJ1-2; D might be TRBD1 (5 bases). Germline V lookup: CDR1 MNHEY, CDR2 SVGAGI. The CDR3 has 14 amino acids. Trimming took 5 bases from V and 5 from J, leaving 15 bases between them.

V gene TRBV11-2 combines with J gene TRBJ2-7, with 10 nucleotides matching TRBD1. Germline-derived CDR1 and CDR2 are SGHAT and FQNNGV. The CDR3 length is 15 residues. V shed 0 bases, J shed 4 bases, and the junction held 3 bases outside the gene matches. The CDR3 is CASSLDSGQGYEQYF. CDR3 coding DNA: TGTGCCAGCAGCTTAGATTCGGGACAGGGGTACGAGCAGTACTTC. Complete variable domain (other parts from reference TRBV11-2 and TRBJ2-7): EAGVAQSPRYKIIEKRQSVAFWCNPISGHATLYWYQQILGQGPKLLIQFQNNGVVDDSQLPKDRFSAERLKGVDSTLKIQPAKLEDSAVYLCASSLDSGQGYEQYFGPGTRLTVT.

This chain joins TRBV9 and TRBJ1-1, with a possible D match to TRBD1 (6 bases). Trimming removed 0 bases at V and 1 base at J, with 10 bases between. The CDR3 has 15 amino acids. Germline V gene lookup returns CDR1 SGDLS and CDR2 YYNGEE. CDR3 DNA: TGTGCCAGCAGCGTAGGGACAGCCCAGAACACTGAAGCTTTCTTT. As protein: CASSVGTAQNTEAFF.

The V and J genes are TRBV18 and TRBJ1-2, with D hard to call. Germline loops: CDR1 KGHSH, CDR2 LQKENI. CDR3 length: 16 residues. The V gene lost 1 base and the J gene lost 4 bases, with 16 bases spanning the gap. The CDR3: CASSPQASTMRYGYTF. CDR3 nucleotide sequence: TGTGCCAGCTCACCACAGGCTAGCACCATGCGCTATGGCTACACCTTC.

The V call is TRBV29-1, the J call TRBJ2-3; 9 bases agree with TRBD2. The junction had 4 bases not matched to a gene; V was cut back by 5 bases and J by 1 base. This CDR3 comprises 14 residues. Germline assignment: CDR1 SQVTM and CDR2 ANQGSEA. The CDR3 DNA reads TGCAGCGTTCGCGGGGGGGCCGGCACAGATACGCAGTATTTT. Protein sequence: CSVRGGAGTDTQYF.

The chain has TRBV5-1 and TRBJ2-7; the match to TRBD2 covers 10 bases. The ends lost 0 bases at V and 3 bases at J; junction bases unmatched: 9. The CDR3 has 17 amino acids. Germline loops: CDR1 SGHRS, CDR2 YFSETQ. In DNA form, the CDR3 reads TGCGCCAGCAGCTTGGAGCGTCTAGCGGGGGACATCTACGAGCAGTACTTC. It codes for CASSLERLAGDIYEQYF.

The chain combines TRBV6-5 with TRBJ1-3, with D possibly TRBD1 on 5 matching bases. Trimming removed 8 bases from V and 4 bases from J, with 18 bases in between. There are 15 residues in the CDR3. Germline CDR1 MNHEY, CDR2 SVGAGI. This chain's CDR3 is CASGPTVSPGNTIYF. The CDR3 coding sequence is TGTGCCAGCGGACCGACAGTGTCGCCCGGAAACACCATATATTTT.

This clone turned up a few times. The chain uses TRBV5-1 and TRBJ1-1, with D hard to call. In germline, CDR1 is SGHRS, CDR2 YFSETQ. This CDR3 is 15 amino acids long. With 0 bases removed from V and 0 bases from J, the gap between germline ends came to 9 bases. The CDR3 loop is CASSLVRGLNTEAFF. DNA of the CDR3: TGCGCCAGCAGCTTGGTTCGGGGATTGAACACTGAAGCTTTCTTT.

This clone was detected only a few times. CDR3: CASSQQRNYGYTF. CDR3 DNA sequence: TGTGCCAGCTCACAACAGCGGAACTATGGCTACACCTTC. The genes are TRBV18 and TRBJ1-2, with D unresolved. Germline V lookup: CDR1 KGHSH, CDR2 LQKENI. The length of the CDR3 is 13 residues. The V gene lost 4 bases and the J gene lost 2 bases, with 8 bases spanning the gap.

This chain links TRBV6-6 with TRBJ1-1; D remains unclear. Germline CDR1 and CDR2: MNHNY and SVGAGI (reference sequence). Trimming stripped 3 bases from V and 10 bases from J, with 15 bases between. The CDR3 extends over 13 amino acids. The CDR3 DNA reads as TGTGCCAGCAGTTATGGTGAAGGGAGGAGAGCTTTCTTT. Amino acids: CASSYGEGRRAFF.

This clone was seen a handful of times. The V gene is TRBV6-5, the J gene TRBJ1-5, with 7 bases identical to TRBD1. Germline trimming cut 0 bases from V and 5 bases from J; bases unmatched to any gene: 4. There are 15 residues in the CDR3. Germline-derived CDR1 and CDR2 are MNHEY and SVGAGI. The CDR3 sequence is CASSYSTRGDQPQHF. For the CDR3, the DNA is TGTGCCAGCAGTTACTCGACCAGGGGGGATCAGCCCCAGCATTTT.

The chain carries TRBV5-1 and TRBJ2-1, with D perhaps matching TRBD1 (8 bases). CDR1 is SGHRS and CDR2 is YFSETQ in the germline V gene. The CDR3 extends over 15 amino acids. With 0 bases removed from V and 12 bases from J, the gap between germline ends came to 19 bases. The CDR3 DNA reads as TGCGCCAGCAGCTTGGATTCCGGACAGGGAGGGTGGCAGTTCTTC. The encoded protein is CASSLDSGQGGWQFF.

This chain links TRBV5-1 with TRBJ2-7; 7 positions match TRBD1. Germline CDR1 and CDR2: SGHRS and YFSETQ. With V trimmed by 2 bases and J by 5 bases, 7 bases remained unmatched. This CDR3 comprises 14 residues. The CDR3 protein is CASSFRQGSDEQYF. The CDR3 DNA follows: TGCGCCAGCAGCTTCAGACAGGGATCCGACGAGCAGTACTTC.

The table lists this clone with a few counts. V usage is TRBV10-3 and J usage is TRBJ2-7, with 15 bases fitting TRBD2. The ends lost 6 bases at V and 5 bases at J; junction bases unmatched: 8. Germline V gene sequence: CDR1 ENHRY, CDR2 SYGVKD. The length of the CDR3 is 16 residues. CDR3 protein: CAIRPGLAGGRHEQYF. The CDR3 DNA is TGTGCCATCAGGCCCGGACTAGCGGGGGGGAGGCACGAGCAGTACTTC.

This clone came up a few times. The chain carries TRBV5-6 and TRBJ2-1; TRBD1 is a possible D gene (6 bases). CDR3 length: 11 residues. Germline V gives CDR1 SGHDT, CDR2 YYEEEE. The ends were cut back, 5 bases at V and 11 bases at J, with 11 bases in the middle. The CDR3 sequence: CASSPDRQQFF. For the CDR3, the DNA is TGTGCCAGCAGTCCCGACAGGCAGCAGTTCTTC.

This rearrangement joins TRBV7-9 to TRBJ1-2, with 7 bases aligning to TRBD1. Germline assignment: CDR1 SEHNR and CDR2 FQNEAQ (reference sequence). CDR3 length: 17 residues. Unmatched junction bases numbered 16, after V lost 5 bases and J lost 4 bases. The CDR3 region has the DNA TGTGCCAGCAGCCGGTACAGGGGAGAGATAGAGAGCTATGGCTACACCTTC. It yields the protein CASSRYRGEIESYGYTF.

This chain joins TRBV11-2 and TRBJ2-1; 9 bases match TRBD2. Per the germline V gene, CDR1 is SGHAT and CDR2 is FQNNGV. Losses at the gene ends were 5 bases for V and 2 bases for J; bases not matched to a gene: 10. This CDR3 is built from 17 residues. The CDR3 sequence is CASSPLRGGAPYNEQFF. CDR3 sequence (DNA): TGTGCCAGCAGCCCACTGCGCGGGGGGGCCCCCTACAATGAGCAGTTCTTC.

This clone was detected only a few times. This chain joins TRBV19 and TRBJ2-3; TRBD2 agrees at 12 bases. With V trimmed by 3 bases and J by 8 bases, 12 bases remained unmatched. From germline, CDR1 is LNHDA and CDR2 SQIVND (reference sequence). The CDR3 runs 17 residues. CDR3 coding DNA: TGTGCCAGTAGTATCGGCCAACTAGCGGGGGGCCCTGGTACGCAGTATTTT. It specifies CASSIGQLAGGPGTQYF.

This clone has just a few counts. V is TRBV9 and J is TRBJ2-3; 8 nucleotides agree with TRBD2. With 4 bases clipped from V and 2 bases from J, the junction kept 6 bases outside the gene matches. Germline V lookup: CDR1 SGDLS, CDR2 YYNGEE. The CDR3 runs to 15 residues. DNA for the CDR3: TGTGCCAGCAGCTCAAGAGCGGGGGTCACAGATACGCAGTATTTT. It yields the protein CASSSRAGVTDTQYF.

This clone was seen only a few times. The chain recombines TRBV6-1 with TRBJ2-1, with D perhaps matching TRBD2 (7 bases). The V and J ends lost 5 bases and 10 bases respectively, with 21 bases between them. Germline CDR1 reads MNHNS; CDR2 reads SASEGT. The CDR3 is made up of 15 amino acids. The CDR3 sequence is CASSSTGRGGQEQFF. In DNA form, the CDR3 reads TGTGCCAGCAGTTCAACAGGGAGGGGGGGGCAGGAGCAGTTCTTC.

The chain uses TRBV6-6 and TRBJ1-4; D not certain. Deletions cut 0 bases from V and 5 bases from J, with 7 bases between. CDR3 length: 14 residues. CDR1 MNHNY and CDR2 SVGAGI come from the germline V gene (reference sequence). CDR3 coding DNA: TGTGCCAGCAGTTACTCGGCGGTGAATGAAAAACTGTTTTTT. Its translation is CASSYSAVNEKLFF.